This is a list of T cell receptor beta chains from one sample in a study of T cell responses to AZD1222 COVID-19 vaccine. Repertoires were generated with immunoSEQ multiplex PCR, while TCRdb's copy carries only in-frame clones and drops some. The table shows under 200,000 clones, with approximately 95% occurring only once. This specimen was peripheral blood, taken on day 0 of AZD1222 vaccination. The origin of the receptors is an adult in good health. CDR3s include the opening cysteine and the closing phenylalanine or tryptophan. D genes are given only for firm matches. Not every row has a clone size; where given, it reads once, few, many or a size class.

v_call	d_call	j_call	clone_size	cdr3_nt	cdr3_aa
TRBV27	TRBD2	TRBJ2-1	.	TGTGCCAGCAGTTCTGGACTAGCGGGAGGATTAGGTGAGCAGTTCTTC	CASSSGLAGGLGEQFF
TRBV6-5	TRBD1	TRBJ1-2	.	TGTGCCAGCAGCCTGGACAGGAGTAATAACTATGGCTACACCTTC	CASSLDRSNNYGYTF
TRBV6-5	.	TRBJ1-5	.	TGTGCCAGCAGTTACGTCAGGGAAAGCAATCAGCCCCAGCATTTT	CASSYVRESNQPQHF
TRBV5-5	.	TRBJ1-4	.	TGTGCCAGCAGCTTCTCAGGGGTAAATGAAAAACTGTTTTTT	CASSFSGVNEKLFF
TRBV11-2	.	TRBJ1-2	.	TGTGCCAGCAGCTCACAGCGGGACATTACGGGCTACACCTTC	CASSSQRDITGYTF
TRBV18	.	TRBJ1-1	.	TGTGCCAGCTCACCGGGTCAAGGGGCGAACACTGAAGCTTTCTTT	CASSPGQGANTEAFF
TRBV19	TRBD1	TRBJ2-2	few	TGTGCCAGTAGTCTAATTGGACAGGGGGGTACCGGGGAGCTGTTTTTT	CASSLIGQGGTGELFF
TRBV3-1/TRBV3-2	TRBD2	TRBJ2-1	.	TGTGCCAGCAGCCGACCGGGACTAGCGGGAAATGAGCAGTTCTTC	CASSRPGLAGNEQFF
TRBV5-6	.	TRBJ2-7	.	TGTGCCAGCAGCTTCTGGCCAGCCACCTACGAGCAGTACTTC	CASSFWPATYEQYF
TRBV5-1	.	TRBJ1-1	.	TGCGCCAGCAGCTTTTCGGCAGGGTCGGTCACTGAAGCTTTCTTT	CASSFSAGSVTEAFF
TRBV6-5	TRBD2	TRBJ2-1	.	TGTGCCAGCAGCCGCCAGCGGGGGGGTGGGTATGAGCAGTTCTTC	CASSRQRGGGYEQFF
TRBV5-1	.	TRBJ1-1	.	TGCGCCAGCAGCTTGCAGTCGGCGGTTATGAACACTGAAGCTTTCTTT	CASSLQSAVMNTEAFF
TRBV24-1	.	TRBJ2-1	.	TGTGCCACCAGTGATTACCCAGGGCTGGGTGAGCAGTTCTTC	CATSDYPGLGEQFF
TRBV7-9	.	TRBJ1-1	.	TGTGCCAGCAGCCCAATCAACGTCGGGGCGATAACTGAAGCTTTCTTT	CASSPINVGAITEAFF
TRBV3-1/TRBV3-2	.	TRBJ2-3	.	TGTGCCAGCAGCCTTTCTCGCCTCAGCTTGGGCACAGATACGCAGTATTTT	CASSLSRLSLGTDTQYF
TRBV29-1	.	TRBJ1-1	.	TGCAGCGTTGTGGGCAGTCTGCATGGGAACACTGAAGCTTTCTTT	CSVVGSLHGNTEAFF
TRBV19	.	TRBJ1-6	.	TGTGCCAGTAAATGGGGGAATTCACCCCTCCACTTT	CASKWGNSPLHF
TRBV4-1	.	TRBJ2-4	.	TGCGCCAGCAGCCAAATCACAGCAGCCAAAAACATTCAGTACTTC	CASSQITAAKNIQYF
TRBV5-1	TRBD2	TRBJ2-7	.	TGCGCCAGCAGCACCCCTGGGGGGCGGGGGGCCTACGAGCAGTACTTC	CASSTPGGRGAYEQYF
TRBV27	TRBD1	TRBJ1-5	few	TGTGCCAGCAGTTTATCATCTGGACAGGGTAGCAATCAGCCCCAGCATTTT	CASSLSSGQGSNQPQHF
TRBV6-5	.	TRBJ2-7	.	TGTGCCAGCAGTTACTTCGACGGACCCCAGTACTTC	CASSYFDGPQYF